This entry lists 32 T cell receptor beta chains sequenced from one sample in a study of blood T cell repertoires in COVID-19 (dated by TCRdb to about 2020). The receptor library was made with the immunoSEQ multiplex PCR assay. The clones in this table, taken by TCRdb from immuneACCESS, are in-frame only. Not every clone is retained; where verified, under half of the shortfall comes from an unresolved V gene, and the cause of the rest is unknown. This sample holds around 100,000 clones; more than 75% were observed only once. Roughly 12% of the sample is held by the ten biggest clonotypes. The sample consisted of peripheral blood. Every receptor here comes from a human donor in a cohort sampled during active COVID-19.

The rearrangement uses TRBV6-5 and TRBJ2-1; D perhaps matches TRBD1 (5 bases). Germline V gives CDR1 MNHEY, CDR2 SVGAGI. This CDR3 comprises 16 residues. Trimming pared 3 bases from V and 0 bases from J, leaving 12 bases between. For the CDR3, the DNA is TGTGCCAGCAGTTATTCTAGGGGCCCCTCCTACAATGAGCAGTTCTTC. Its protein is CASSYSRGPSYNEQFF.

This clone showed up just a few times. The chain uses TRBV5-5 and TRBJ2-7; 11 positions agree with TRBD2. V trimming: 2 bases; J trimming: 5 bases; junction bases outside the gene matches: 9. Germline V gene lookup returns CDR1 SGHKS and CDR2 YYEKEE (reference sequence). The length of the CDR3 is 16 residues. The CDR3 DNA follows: TGTGCCAGCAGCTTTACTATAGCGGGAGGGCCTAACGAGCAGTACTTC. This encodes CASSFTIAGGPNEQYF.

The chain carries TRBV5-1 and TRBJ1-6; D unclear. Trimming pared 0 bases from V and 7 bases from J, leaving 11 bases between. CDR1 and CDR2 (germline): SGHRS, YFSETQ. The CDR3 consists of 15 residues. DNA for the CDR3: TGCGCCAGCAGCTTGGACGTAACGGGGAATTCACCCCTCCACTTT. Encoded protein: CASSLDVTGNSPLHF. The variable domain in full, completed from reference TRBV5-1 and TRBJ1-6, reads KAGVTQTPRYLIKTRGQQVTLSCSPISGHRSVSWYQQTPGQGLQFLFEYFSETQRNKGNFPGRFSGRQFSNSRSEMNVSTLELGDSALYLCASSLDVTGNSPLHFGNGTRLTVT.

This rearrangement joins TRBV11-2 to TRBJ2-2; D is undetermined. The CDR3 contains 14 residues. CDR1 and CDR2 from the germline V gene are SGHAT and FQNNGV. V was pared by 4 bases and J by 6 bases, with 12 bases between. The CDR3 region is CASSSRWAPGELFF. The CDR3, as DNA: TGTGCCAGCAGCTCAAGGTGGGCTCCCGGGGAGCTGTTTTTT.

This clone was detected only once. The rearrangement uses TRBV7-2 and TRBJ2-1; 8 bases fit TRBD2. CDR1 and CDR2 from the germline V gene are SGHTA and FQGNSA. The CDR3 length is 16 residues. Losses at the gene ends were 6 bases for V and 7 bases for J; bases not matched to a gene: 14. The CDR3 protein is CASSSSTSVTRNEQFF. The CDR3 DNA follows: TGTGCCAGCAGTTCCTCGACTAGCGTGACGAGAAATGAGCAGTTCTTC.

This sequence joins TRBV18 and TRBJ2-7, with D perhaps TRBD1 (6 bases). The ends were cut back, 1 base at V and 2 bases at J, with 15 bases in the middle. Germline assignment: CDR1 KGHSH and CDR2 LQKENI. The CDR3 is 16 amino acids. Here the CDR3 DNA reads TGTGCCAGCTCACCACGTCTGGCAGGGGCGACCTACGAGCAGTACTTC. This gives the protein CASSPRLAGATYEQYF.

DNA for the CDR3: TGTGCCAGCTCACCACCGAGTTCGGGGAATTATGGCTACACCTTC. As protein: CASSPPSSGNYGYTF. The chain carries TRBV18 and TRBJ1-2, with no clear D. The germline CDR1 and CDR2 sequences are KGHSH and LQKENI. V gave up 0 bases and J gave up 5 bases, with 13 bases separating them. This CDR3 is 15 amino acids long.

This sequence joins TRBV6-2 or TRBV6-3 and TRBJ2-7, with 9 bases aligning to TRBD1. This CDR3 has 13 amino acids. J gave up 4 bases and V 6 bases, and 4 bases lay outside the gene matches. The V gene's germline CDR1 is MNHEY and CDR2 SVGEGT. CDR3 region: CASSRGQGYEQYF. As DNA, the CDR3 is TGTGCCAGCAGCCGGGGACAGGGTTACGAGCAGTACTTC.

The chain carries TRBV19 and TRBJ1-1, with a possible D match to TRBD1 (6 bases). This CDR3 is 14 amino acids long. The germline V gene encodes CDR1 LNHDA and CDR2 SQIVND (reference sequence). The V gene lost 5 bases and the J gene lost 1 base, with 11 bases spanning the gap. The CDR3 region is CASSVRTENTEAFF. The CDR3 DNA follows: TGTGCCAGTAGTGTGAGGACAGAGAACACTGAAGCTTTCTTT.

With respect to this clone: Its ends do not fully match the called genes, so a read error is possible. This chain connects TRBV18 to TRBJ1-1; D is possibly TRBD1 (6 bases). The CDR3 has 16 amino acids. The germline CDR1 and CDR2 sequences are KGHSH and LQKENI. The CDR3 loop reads CASSPQGAGSDTEAFF. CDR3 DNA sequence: TGTGCCAGCTCCCCACAGGGTGCGGGGAGTGACACTGAAGCTTTCTTT. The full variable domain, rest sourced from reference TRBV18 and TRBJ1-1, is NAGVMQNPRHLVRRRGQEARLRCSPMKGHSHVYWYRQLPEEGLKFMVYLQKENIIDESGMPKERFSAEFPKEGPSILRIQQVVRGDSAAYFCASSPQGAGSDTEAFFGQGTRLTVV.

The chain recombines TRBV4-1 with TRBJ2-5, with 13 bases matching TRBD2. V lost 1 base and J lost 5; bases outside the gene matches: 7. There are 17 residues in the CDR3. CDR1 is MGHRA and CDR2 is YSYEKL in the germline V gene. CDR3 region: CASSQAGTSGVGETQYF. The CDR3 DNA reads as TGCGCCAGCAGCCAAGCCGGGACTAGCGGGGTAGGTGAGACCCAGTACTTC.

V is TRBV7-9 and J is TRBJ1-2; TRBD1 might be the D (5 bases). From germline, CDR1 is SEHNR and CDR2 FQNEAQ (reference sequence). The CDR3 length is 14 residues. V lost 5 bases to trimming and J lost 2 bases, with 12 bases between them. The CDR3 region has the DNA TGTGCCAGCAGCCATCCAGGGATGAACTATGGCTACACCTTC. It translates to CASSHPGMNYGYTF. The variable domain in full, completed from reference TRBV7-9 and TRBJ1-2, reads DTGVSQNPRHKITKRGQNVTFRCDPISEHNRLYWYRQTLGQGPEFLTYFQNEAQLEKSRLLSDRFSAERPKGSFSTLEIQRTEQGDSAMYLCASSHPGMNYGYTFGSGTRLTVV.

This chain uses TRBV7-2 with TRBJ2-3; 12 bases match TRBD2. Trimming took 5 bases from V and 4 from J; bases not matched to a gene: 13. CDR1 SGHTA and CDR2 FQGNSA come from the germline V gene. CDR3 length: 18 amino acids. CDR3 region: CASSRLAGGSRASDTQYF. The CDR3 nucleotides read TGTGCCAGCAGCCGGCTAGCGGGAGGGTCAAGGGCATCAGATACGCAGTATTTT.

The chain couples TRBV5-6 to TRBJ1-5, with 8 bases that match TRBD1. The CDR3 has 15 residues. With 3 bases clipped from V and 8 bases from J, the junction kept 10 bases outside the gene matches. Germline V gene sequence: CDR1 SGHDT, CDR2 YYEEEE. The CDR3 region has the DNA TGTGCCAGCAGCTGGCAGGGGGCGCTTGGGGAGCCCCAGCATTTT. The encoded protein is CASSWQGALGEPQHF.

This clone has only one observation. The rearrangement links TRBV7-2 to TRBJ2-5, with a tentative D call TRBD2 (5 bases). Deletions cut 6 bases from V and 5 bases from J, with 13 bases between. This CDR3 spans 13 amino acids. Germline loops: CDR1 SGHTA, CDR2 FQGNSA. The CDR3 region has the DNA TGTGCCAGCAGTGATCTAGGCGGGGAGACCCAGTACTTC. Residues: CASSDLGGETQYF.

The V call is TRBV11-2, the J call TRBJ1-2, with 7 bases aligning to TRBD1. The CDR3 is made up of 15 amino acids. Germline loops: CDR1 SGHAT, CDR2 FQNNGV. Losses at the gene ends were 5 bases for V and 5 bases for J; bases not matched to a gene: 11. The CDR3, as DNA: TGTGCCAGCAGCAACCGGGACAGTACTTCTTATGGCTACACCTTC. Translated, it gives CASSNRDSTSYGYTF.

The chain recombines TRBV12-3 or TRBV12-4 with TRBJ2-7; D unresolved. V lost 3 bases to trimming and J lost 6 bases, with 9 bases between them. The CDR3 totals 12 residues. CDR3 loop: CASSFQTSEQYF. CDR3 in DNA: TGTGCCAGCAGTTTTCAAACGAGCGAGCAGTACTTC.

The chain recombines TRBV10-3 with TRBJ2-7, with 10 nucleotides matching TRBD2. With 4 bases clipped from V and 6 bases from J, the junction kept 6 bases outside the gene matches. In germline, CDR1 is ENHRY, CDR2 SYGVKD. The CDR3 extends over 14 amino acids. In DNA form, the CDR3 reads TGTGCCATCAGTGCTCTAGCGGGAGATGGCGAGCAGTACTTC. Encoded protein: CAISALAGDGEQYF.

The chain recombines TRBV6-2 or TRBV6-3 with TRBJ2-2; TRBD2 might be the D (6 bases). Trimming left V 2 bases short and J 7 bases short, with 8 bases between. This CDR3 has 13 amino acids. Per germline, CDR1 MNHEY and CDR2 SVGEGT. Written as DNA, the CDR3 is TGTGCCAGCAGTTACCTGACTAGCGGGGAGCTGTTTTTT. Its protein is CASSYLTSGELFF.

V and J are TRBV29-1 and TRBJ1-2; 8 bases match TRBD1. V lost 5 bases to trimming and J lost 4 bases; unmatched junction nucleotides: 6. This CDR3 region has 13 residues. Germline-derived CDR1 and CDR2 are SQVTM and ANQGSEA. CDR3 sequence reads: CSVQQGASYGYTF. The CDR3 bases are TGCAGCGTTCAGCAGGGGGCGAGCTATGGCTACACCTTC.

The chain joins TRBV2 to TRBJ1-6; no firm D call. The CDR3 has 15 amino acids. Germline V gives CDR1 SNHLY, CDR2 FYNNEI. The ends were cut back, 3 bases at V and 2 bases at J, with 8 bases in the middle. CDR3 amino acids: CASSDVVAYNSPLHF. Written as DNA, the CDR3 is TGTGCCAGCAGTGATGTTGTCGCCTATAATTCACCCCTCCACTTT.

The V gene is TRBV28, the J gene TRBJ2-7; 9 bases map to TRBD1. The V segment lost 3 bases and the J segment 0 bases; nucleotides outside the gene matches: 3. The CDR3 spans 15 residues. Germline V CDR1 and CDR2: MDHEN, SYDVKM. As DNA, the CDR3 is TGTGCCAGCAGTTTGACAGGGGGGAACTCCTACGAGCAGTACTTC. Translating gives CASSLTGGNSYEQYF.

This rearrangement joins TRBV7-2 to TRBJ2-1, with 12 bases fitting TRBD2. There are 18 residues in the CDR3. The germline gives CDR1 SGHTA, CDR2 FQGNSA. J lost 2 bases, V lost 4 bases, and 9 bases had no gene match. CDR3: CASSSRTSGAVTYNEQFF. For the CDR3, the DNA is TGTGCCAGCAGCTCCCGGACTAGCGGGGCGGTTACCTACAATGAGCAGTTCTTC. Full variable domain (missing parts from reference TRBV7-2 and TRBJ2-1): GAGVSQSPSNKVTEKGKDVELRCDPISGHTALYWYRQSLGQGLEFLIYFQGNSAPDKSGLPSDRFSAERTGGSVSTLTIQRTQQEDSAVYLCASSSRTSGAVTYNEQFFGPGTRLTVL.

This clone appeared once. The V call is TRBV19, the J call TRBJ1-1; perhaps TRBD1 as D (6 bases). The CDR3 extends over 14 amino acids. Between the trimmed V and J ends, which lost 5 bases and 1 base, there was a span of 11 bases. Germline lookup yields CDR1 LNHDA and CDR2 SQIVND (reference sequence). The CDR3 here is CASSPPTGNTEAFF. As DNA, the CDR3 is TGTGCCAGTAGTCCCCCGACAGGGAACACTGAAGCTTTCTTT.

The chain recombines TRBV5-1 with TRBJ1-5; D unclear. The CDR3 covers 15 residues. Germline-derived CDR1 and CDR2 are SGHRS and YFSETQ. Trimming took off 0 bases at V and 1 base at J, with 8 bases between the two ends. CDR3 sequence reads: CASSLDGRSNQPQHF. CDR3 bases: TGCGCCAGCAGCTTGGATGGGCGCAGCAATCAGCCCCAGCATTTT. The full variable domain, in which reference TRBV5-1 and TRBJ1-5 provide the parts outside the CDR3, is KAGVTQTPRYLIKTRGQQVTLSCSPISGHRSVSWYQQTPGQGLQFLFEYFSETQRNKGNFPGRFSGRQFSNSRSEMNVSTLELGDSALYLCASSLDGRSNQPQHFGDGTRLSIL.

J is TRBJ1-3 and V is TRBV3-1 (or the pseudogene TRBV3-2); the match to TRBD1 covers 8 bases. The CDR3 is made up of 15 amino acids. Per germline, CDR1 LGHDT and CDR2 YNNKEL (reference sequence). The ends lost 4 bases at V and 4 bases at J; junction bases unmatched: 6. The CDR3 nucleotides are TGTGCCAGCAGCCGCGGGACAGGTGGAGGAAACACCATATATTTT. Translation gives CASSRGTGGGNTIYF.

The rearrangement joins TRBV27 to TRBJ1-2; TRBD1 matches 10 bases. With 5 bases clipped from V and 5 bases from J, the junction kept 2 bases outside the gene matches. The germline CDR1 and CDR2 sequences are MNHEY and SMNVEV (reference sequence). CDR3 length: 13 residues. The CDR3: CASSPGQGYGYTF. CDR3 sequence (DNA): TGTGCCAGCAGTCCGGGACAGGGGTATGGCTACACCTTC.

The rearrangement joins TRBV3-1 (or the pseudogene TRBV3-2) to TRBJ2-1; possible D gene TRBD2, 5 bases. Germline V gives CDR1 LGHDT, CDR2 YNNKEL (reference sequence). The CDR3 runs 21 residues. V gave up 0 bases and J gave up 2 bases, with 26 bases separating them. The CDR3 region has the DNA TGTGCCAGCAGCCAAGATCTTGAGGACTGGCGACGTTTTGGCCCCTACAATGAGCAGTTCTTC. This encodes CASSQDLEDWRRFGPYNEQFF.

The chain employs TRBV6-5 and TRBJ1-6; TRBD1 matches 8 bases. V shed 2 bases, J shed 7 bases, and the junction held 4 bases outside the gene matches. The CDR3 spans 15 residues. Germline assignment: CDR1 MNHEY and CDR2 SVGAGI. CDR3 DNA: TGTGCCAGCAGTTACCTGGGGACAGGAAATTCACCCCTCCACTTT. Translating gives CASSYLGTGNSPLHF.

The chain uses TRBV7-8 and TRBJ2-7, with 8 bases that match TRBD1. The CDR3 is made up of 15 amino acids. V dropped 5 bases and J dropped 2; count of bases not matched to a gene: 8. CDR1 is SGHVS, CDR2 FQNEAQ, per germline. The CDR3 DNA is TGTGCCAGCAGCGGTCACCGGGACAGGACCTACGAGCAGTACTTC. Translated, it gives CASSGHRDRTYEQYF.

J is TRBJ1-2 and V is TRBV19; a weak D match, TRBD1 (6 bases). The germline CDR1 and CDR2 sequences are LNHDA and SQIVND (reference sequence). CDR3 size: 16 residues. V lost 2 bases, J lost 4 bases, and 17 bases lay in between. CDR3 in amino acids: CASSISWQGKGYGYTF. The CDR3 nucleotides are TGTGCCAGTAGTATATCGTGGCAGGGGAAGGGCTATGGCTACACCTTC.

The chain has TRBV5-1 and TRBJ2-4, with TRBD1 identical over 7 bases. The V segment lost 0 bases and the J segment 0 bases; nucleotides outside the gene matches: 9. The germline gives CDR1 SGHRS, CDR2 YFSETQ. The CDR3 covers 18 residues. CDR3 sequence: CASSLGLGTDLAKNIQYF. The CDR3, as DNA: TGCGCCAGCAGCTTGGGGTTAGGGACAGACCTAGCCAAAAACATTCAGTACTTC.